The sequence of this TCR beta chain was determined in a study of T cell responses to AZD1222 COVID-19 vaccine. Notes on the study in general: Recipients of AZD1222 seropositive at baseline numbered only 6 or 7. As reported, nearly half of all spike-specific TCRs target variant regions that are unmutated. Without day 14 samples, only post-peak T cell repertoires were studied. There were mostly white British donors and more females than males, and clonal diversity was possibly underestimated.

Remarks on this clone: Antigen unknown.

The repertoire was sequenced with immunoSEQ multiplex PCR; TCRdb's copy has only in-frame clones and lacks some. The sample holds under 150,000 clones, 85% to 95% seen once. V shed 4 bases and J shed 4 bases, with 11 bases lying between them. This CDR3 comprises 13 residues. Germline V CDR1 and CDR2: LGHDT, YNNKEL (reference sequence). The TCR comes from an adult in good health. Source: peripheral blood, taken on day 0 of AZD1222 vaccination. J is TRBJ2-7 and V is TRBV3-1 (or the pseudogene TRBV3-2), with D maybe TRBD2 (7 bases). CDR3 bases: TGTGCCAGCAGCCGACGGGGGGCTTACGAGCAGTACTTC. Encoded protein: CASSRRGAYEQYF.